This TCR beta chain was captured by sequencing in a study of read filtering for tumor transcriptome and immune sequencing. The overall study: IR-seq gave about 4.05 to 11 million TCR reads per sample; RNA-seq gave about 80 to 1,400.

V dropped 5 bases and J dropped 5 bases, with 18 bases sitting between them. This CDR3 spans 15 amino acids. Germline V CDR1 and CDR2: SGHTA, FQGNSA. The library was built from about 0.4 ug RNA with molecular barcoded adaptors for alpha/delta and beta/gamma chains. Using its own MiXCR run on the reads, TCRdb lists one record per CDR3 protein. Among some 9,000 distinct CDR3 sequences, approximately 15% were seen once, and the ten largest hold less than 30%. This clonotype was counted ten times or more. Sequenced: a population of CD138-negative cells sorted from bone marrow. The clonotype comes from a donor at least 40 years old with multiple myeloma. This rearrangement joins TRBV7-2 to TRBJ1-1, with D unclear. The CDR3 region has the DNA TGTGCCAGCAGCCCCAACGACATGGGAAGTACTGAAGCTTTCTTT. It is translated as CASSPNDMGSTEAFF.